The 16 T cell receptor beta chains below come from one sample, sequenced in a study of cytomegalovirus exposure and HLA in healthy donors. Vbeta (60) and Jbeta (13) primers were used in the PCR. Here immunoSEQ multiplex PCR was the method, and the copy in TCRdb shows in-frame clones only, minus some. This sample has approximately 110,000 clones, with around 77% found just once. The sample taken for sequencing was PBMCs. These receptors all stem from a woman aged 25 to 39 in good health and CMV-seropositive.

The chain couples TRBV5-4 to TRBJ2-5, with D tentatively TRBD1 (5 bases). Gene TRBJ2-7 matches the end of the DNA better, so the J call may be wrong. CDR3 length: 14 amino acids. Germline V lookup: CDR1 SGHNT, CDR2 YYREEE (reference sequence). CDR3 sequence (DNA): TGTGCCAGCAGCAAACGACAGTACCCCTACGAGCAGTACTTC. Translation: CASSKRQYPYEQYF.

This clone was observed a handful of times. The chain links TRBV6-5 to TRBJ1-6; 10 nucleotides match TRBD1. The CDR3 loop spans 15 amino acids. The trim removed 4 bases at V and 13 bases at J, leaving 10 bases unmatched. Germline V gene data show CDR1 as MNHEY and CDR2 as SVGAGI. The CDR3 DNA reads TGTGCCAGCAGTTTCCAGGGACAGGGGCTTGTTCCCCTCCACTTT. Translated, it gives CASSFQGQGLVPLHF.

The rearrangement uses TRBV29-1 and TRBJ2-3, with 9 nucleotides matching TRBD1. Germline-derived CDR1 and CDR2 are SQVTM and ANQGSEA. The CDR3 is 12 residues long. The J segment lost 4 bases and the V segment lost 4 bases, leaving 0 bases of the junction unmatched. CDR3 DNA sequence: TGCAGCGTTGGGACAGGGGCAGATACGCAGTATTTT. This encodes CSVGTGADTQYF.

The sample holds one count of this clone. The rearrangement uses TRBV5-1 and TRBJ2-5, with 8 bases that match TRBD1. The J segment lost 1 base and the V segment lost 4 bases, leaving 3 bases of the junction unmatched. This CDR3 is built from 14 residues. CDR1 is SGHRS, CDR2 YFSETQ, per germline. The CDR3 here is CASSKGQGQETQYF. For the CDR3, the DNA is TGCGCCAGCAGCAAAGGACAGGGCCAAGAGACCCAGTACTTC. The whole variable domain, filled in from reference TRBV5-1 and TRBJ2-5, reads KAGVTQTPRYLIKTRGQQVTLSCSPISGHRSVSWYQQTPGQGLQFLFEYFSETQRNKGNFPGRFSGRQFSNSRSEMNVSTLELGDSALYLCASSKGQGQETQYFGPGTRLLVL.

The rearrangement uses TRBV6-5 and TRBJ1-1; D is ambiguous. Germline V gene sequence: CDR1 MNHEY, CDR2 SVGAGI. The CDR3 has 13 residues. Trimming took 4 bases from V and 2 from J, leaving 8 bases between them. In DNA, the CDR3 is TGTGCCAGCAGTTCAACAGTTAACACTGAAGCTTTCTTT. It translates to CASSSTVNTEAFF.

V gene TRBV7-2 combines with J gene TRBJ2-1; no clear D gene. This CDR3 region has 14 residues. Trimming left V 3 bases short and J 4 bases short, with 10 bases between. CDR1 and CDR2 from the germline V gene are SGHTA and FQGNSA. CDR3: CASSFGNRYNEQFF. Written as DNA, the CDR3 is TGTGCCAGCAGCTTTGGAAACAGATACAATGAGCAGTTCTTC. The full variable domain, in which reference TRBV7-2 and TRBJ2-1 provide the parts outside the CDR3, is GAGVSQSPSNKVTEKGKDVELRCDPISGHTALYWYRQSLGQGLEFLIYFQGNSAPDKSGLPSDRFSAERTGGSVSTLTIQRTQQEDSAVYLCASSFGNRYNEQFFGPGTRLTVL.

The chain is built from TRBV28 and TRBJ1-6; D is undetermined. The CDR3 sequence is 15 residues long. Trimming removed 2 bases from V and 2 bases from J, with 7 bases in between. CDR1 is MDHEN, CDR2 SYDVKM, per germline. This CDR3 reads CASSLLAAYNSPLHF. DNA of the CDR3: TGTGCCAGCAGTTTACTAGCGGCCTATAATTCACCCCTCCACTTT.

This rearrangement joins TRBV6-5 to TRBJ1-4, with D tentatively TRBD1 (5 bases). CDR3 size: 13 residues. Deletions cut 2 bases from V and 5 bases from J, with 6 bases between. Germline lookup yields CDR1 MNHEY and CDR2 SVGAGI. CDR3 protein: CASSYAGNEKLFF. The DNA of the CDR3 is TGTGCCAGCAGTTACGCAGGGAATGAAAAACTGTTTTTT.

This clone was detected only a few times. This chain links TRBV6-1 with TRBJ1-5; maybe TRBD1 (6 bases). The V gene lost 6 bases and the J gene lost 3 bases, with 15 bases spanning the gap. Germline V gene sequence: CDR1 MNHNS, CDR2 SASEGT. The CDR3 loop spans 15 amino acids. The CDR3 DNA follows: TGTGCCAGCAGCCCAGTTACAGGGAACAATCAGCCCCAGCATTTT. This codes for CASSPVTGNNQPQHF.

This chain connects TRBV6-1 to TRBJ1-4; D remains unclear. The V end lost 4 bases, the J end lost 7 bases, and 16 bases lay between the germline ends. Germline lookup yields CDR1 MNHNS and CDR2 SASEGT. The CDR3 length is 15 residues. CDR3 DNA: TGTGCCAGCAGTGCCGTGAATGGTCCTAGTGAAAAACTGTTTTTT. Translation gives CASSAVNGPSEKLFF.

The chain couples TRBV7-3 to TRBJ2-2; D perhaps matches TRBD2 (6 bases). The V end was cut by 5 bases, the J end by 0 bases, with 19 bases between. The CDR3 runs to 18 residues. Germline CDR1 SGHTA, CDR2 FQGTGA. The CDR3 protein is CASSTSPAGTSNTGELFF. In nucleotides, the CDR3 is TGTGCCAGCAGCACTTCCCCCGCTGGGACTTCGAACACCGGGGAGCTGTTTTTT.

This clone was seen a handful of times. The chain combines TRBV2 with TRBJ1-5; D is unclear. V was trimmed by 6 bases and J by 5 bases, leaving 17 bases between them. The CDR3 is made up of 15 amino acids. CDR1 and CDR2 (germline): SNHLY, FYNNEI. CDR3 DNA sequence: TGTGCCAGCAGGCTAACTACAGCGGGAGATCAGCCCCAGCATTTT. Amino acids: CASRLTTAGDQPQHF.

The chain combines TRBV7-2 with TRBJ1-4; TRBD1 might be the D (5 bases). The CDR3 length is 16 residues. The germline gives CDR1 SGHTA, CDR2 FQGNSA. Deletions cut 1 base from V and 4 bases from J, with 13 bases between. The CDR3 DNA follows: TGTGCCAGCAGCTTAGGGATTGGGCAGGGTAATGAAAAACTGTTTTTT. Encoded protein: CASSLGIGQGNEKLFF.

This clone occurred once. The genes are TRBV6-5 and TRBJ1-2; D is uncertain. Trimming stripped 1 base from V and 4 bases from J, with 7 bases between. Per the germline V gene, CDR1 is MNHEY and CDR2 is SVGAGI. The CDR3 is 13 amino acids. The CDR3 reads CASSYFPGYGYTF. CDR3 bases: TGTGCCAGCAGTTACTTCCCAGGCTATGGCTACACCTTC.

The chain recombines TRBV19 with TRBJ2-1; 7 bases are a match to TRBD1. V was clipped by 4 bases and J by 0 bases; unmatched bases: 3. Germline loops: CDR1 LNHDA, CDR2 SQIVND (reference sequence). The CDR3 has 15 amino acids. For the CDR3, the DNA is TGTGCCAGTAGTAAGGGGGCGAGCTCCTACAATGAGCAGTTCTTC. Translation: CASSKGASSYNEQFF.

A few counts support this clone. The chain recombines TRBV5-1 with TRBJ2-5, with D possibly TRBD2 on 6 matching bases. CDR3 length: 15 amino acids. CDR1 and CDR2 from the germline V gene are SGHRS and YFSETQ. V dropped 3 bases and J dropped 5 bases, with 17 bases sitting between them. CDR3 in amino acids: CASSWGTAGGETQYF. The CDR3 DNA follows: TGCGCCAGCAGCTGGGGGACTGCGGGTGGGGAGACCCAGTACTTC.